Each of the 5 T cell receptor beta chains below was sequenced from the same sample in a study of HIV-infected patients and healthy controls. Whole blood was used without fractionation, so all unsorted peripheral T cells were included. cDNA was made from about 500 ng RNA using alpha and beta constant primers. Alpha and beta chain libraries were made separately by chain-specific third strand synthesis with multiplexing indices. TCRdb used MiXCR to reprocess the 5' RACE reads, holding one entry per CDR3 protein. The profile shows some 15,000 distinct CDR3 sequences, approximately 7% of them singletons. Sequenced material: blood. The receptors come from an adult in good health.

This clonotype counts as medium-sized. This chain joins TRBV2 and TRBJ2-3; 8 bases are a match to TRBD2. This CDR3 has 15 amino acids. Per the germline V gene, CDR1 is SNHLY and CDR2 is FYNNEI. Unmatched junction bases numbered 9, after V lost 7 bases and J lost 3 bases. Here the CDR3 reads CASMVLAGTTDTQYF. In DNA form, the CDR3 reads TGTGCCAGCATGGTTCTAGCGGGTACTACAGATACGCAGTATTTT.

The rearrangement links TRBV12-3 or TRBV12-4 to TRBJ1-2; maybe TRBD1 (5 bases). There are 15 residues in the CDR3. Trimming stripped 4 bases from V and 5 bases from J, with 17 bases between. CDR3 loop: CASSSYALSGYGYTF. CDR3 sequence (DNA): TGTGCCAGCAGTTCTTATGCACTTTCAGGGTATGGCTACACCTTC.

This clonotype was seen once. V usage is TRBV10-3 and J usage is TRBJ2-7; D uncertain. Germline V gene data show CDR1 as ENHRY and CDR2 as SYGVKD. CDR3 length: 14 amino acids. The ends were cut back, 3 bases at V and 1 base at J, with 10 bases in the middle. The CDR3 nucleotides read TGTGCCATCAGTGAAGGGCGCTCTTCCTACGAGCAGTACTTC. Protein: CAISEGRSSYEQYF.

This clonotype was picked up many times. The J gene is TRBJ2-7, the V gene TRBV5-5, with TRBD2 identical over 7 bases. The germline gives CDR1 SGHKS, CDR2 YYEKEE (reference sequence). The CDR3 contains 14 residues. V was pared by 3 bases and J by 7 bases, with 10 bases of the junction left unmatched. CDR3 protein: CASSWKAGWQEQYF. CDR3 sequence (DNA): TGTGCCAGCAGCTGGAAAGCGGGATGGCAGGAGCAGTACTTC. Combining the CDR3 with reference TRBV5-5 and TRBJ2-7 gives the whole variable domain DAGVTQSPTHLIKTRGQQVTLRCSPISGHKSVSWYQQVLGQGPQFIFQYYEKEERGRGNFPDRFSARQFPNYSSELNVNALLLGDSALYLCASSWKAGWQEQYFGPGTRLTVT.

The table lists this clonotype with many counts. The chain has TRBV12-3 or TRBV12-4 and TRBJ1-3; D gene ambiguous. The CDR3 totals 15 residues. Trimming pared 2 bases from V and 4 bases from J, leaving 12 bases between. CDR3 amino acids: CASSLNPELGNTIYF. The CDR3 DNA follows: TGTGCCAGCAGTTTAAATCCGGAGTTGGGAAACACCATATATTTT.